This T cell receptor beta chain was captured by sequencing in a study of T cell responses to AZD1222 COVID-19 vaccine. Study-wide findings and caveats: Sampling that yielded the repertoires occurred only after the peak T cell response. Along spike, vaccine-associated CD4 TCRs were found throughout, with dominance at 160-218 and 743-854. Vaccination with two AZD1222 doses was followed by a rise in Spike-specific TCR breadth and depth.

Notes on this clone: Its antigen is still unknown.

The data were produced by immunoSEQ multiplex PCR, yet TCRdb's version contains in-frame clones alone and is incomplete. The data show about 70,000 clones, roughly 88% seen once. The J segment lost 6 bases and the V segment lost 0 bases, leaving 7 bases of the junction unmatched. This CDR3 is built from 16 residues. The germline V gene has CDR1 MNHNY and CDR2 SVGAGI (reference sequence). This chain uses TRBV6-6 with TRBJ1-5, with 8 bases aligning to TRBD1. This TCR was sampled from an adult in good health. Specimen: peripheral blood, collected on day 0 of MenACWY control vaccination. The CDR3, as DNA: TGTGCCAGCAGTTACTCCGACAGGGGTGAGGGTCAGCCCCAGCATTTT. Translation: CASSYSDRGEGQPQHF.